This T cell receptor beta chain was profiled in a study of blood T cell repertoires in COVID-19. The overall study: Researchers got acute and convalescent COVID-19 samples from the United States, Italy and Spain. From T cells, B-cell-depleted T cells, or PBMCs came the material, which was cDNA or gDNA.

The V gene lost 8 bases and the J gene lost 3 bases, with 10 bases spanning the gap. Germline lookup yields CDR1 SGHAT and CDR2 FQNNGV. This CDR3 has 13 residues. In the authors' workflow: For nucleated cells, counts were estimated from reference gene primer amplification. TCRdb keeps only in-frame clones here, not all; method: immunoSEQ multiplex PCR. D and trimming come from the DNA, and the V and J calls and clone size come from that table. The table shows some 110,000 clones, with 80% to 85% occurring only once. The sample taken for sequencing was peripheral blood. The chain has TRBV11-2 and TRBJ2-2, with D tentatively TRBD1 (6 bases). This receptor was identified in a woman aged 80 or over with acute or convalescent COVID-19. DNA for the CDR3: TGTGCCAGCGGCAGGGGCGACACCGGGGAGCTGTTTTTT. Its protein is CASGRGDTGELFF.